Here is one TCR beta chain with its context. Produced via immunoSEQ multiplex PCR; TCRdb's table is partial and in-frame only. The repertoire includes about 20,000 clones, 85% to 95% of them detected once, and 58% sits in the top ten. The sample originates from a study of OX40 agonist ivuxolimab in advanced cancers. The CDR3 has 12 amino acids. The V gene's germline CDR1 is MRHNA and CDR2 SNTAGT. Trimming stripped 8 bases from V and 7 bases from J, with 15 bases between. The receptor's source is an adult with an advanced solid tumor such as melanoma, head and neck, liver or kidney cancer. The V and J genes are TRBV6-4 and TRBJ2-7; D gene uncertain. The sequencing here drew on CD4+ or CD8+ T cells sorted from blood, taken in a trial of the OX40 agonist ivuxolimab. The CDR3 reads CASPPGFKEQYF. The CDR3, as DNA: TGTGCCAGCCCCCCAGGCTTCAAGGAGCAGTACTTC.